This TCR beta chain originates from a study of blood T cells in healthy people across ages. Regarding this clonotype: Its target is unknown.

Sample-barcoded 5' priming and a J-beta primer mix drove a second PCR of about 6 to 12 cycles. TCRdb called the 5' RACE reads again in MiXCR, with one record for every CDR3 protein. The repertoire consists of approximately 760,000 distinct CDR3 sequences, with around 25% occurring once and the leading ten covering more than 7.5%. Study results and caveats: Any conclusive comparison of naive versus antigen-experienced cells was prevented by using unsorted PBMCs.

Each donor gave roughly 10 milliliters of peripheral blood. Separately, the same data were catalogued under a study of T cells of mothers and their children. This second report adds: In this cohort, donors were three healthy Caucasian mothers plus their six children. A slight, non-significant increase in overlap was found for related mother-child pairs relative to unrelated pairs.

The receptor's source is a boy between 10 and 17 years old in good health. The sample taken for sequencing was blood.

This chain's CDR3 is CSATGKTYEQYF. The CDR3 bases are TGCAGTGCTACAGGGAAAACCTACGAGCAGTACTTC. This rearrangement joins TRBV20-1 to TRBJ2-7; D is possibly TRBD1 (5 bases). The V and J ends lost 4 bases and 2 bases respectively, with 9 bases between them. CDR1 DFQATT and CDR2 SNEGSKA come from the germline V gene (reference sequence). This CDR3 contains 12 residues.